This T cell receptor beta chain was identified during a study of T cells in Graves' hyperthyroidism and ophthalmopathy. RNA transcripts gave rise to amplified TCR beta CDR3 regions. Using the HTBI primer set, a first-round RT-PCR was run on the TCR CDR3. TCRdb passed the multiplex PCR reads through MiXCR, listing each CDR3 protein once. Among fewer than 250,000 distinct CDR3 sequences listed, approximately 17% were seen once. CDR1 is KGHSH and CDR2 is LQKENI in the germline V gene. Trimming removed 2 bases from V and 9 bases from J; junction bases left unmatched: 5. The CDR3 consists of 14 residues. This clonotype was observed at least ten times.

The chain combines TRBV18 with TRBJ2-4; 9 nucleotides line up with TRBD2. Sequenced material: blood. The TCR originated in a man between 50 and 59 years old with Graves' hyperthyroidism. CDR3 amino acids: CASSPTPAGGIQYF. CDR3 nucleotide sequence: TGTGCCAGCTCACCAACCCCAGCGGGAGGCATTCAGTACTTC.